Listed below are T cell receptor beta chains from one sample, sequenced in a study of beta chain features in type 1 diabetes. Profiled with immunoSEQ multiplex PCR; TCRdb holds only in-frame clones, not every one. The data show 600,000 to 700,000 clones, with around 15% seen just once and 0.02% to 0.025% held by the top ten. Sequencing was done on a sample of naive CD4+ T cells from blood. The receptors were sampled from a man aged 18 to 35 with type 1 diabetes. CDR3s include the opening cysteine and the closing phenylalanine or tryptophan. Each record gives: CDR3 length, D gene, clone size, V gene, J gene, CDR3 DNA, CDR3 protein. The D gene is left open where the match is weak. The listing skips clone size in some rows; elsewhere it reads once, few, many or a size class.

18	TRBD2	few	TRBV4-1	TRBJ2-1	TGCGCCAGCAGCCAAGACCCCGGGACTAGCGGGGGGGCCAATGAGCAGTTCTTC	CASSQDPGTSGGANEQFF
14	NA	NA	TRBV5-6	TRBJ2-3	TGTGCCAGCAGCCAGGGAGCTAGCACAGATACGCAGTATTTT	CASSQGASTDTQYF
14	NA	NA	TRBV29-1	TRBJ2-2	TGCAGCGTTGCGTGGGGGCGCGGTACCGGGGAGCTGTTTTTT	CSVAWGRGTGELFF
14	NA	few	TRBV27	TRBJ1-6	TGTGCCAGCGGGCAGGTTCGGGGGAATTCACCCCTCCACTTT	CASGQVRGNSPLHF
13	NA	few	TRBV27	TRBJ2-7	TGTGCCAGCGCGTTCGGTGGACCCCGCGAGCAGTACTTC	CASAFGGPREQYF
14	NA	NA	TRBV4-1	TRBJ1-2	TGCGCCAGCAGCCAGGATCCGGCCTACTATGGCTACACCTTC	CASSQDPAYYGYTF
16	TRBD2	few	TRBV6-6	TRBJ2-1	TGTGCCAGCAGTTACGACGGGACTAGGCTCAATAATGAGCAGTTCTTC	CASSYDGTRLNNEQFF
15	NA	NA	TRBV2	TRBJ2-2	TGTGCCAGCAGTGCGGGGCAGCCGAACACCGGGGAGCTGTTTTTT	CASSAGQPNTGELFF
12	NA	few	TRBV6-5	TRBJ1-1	TGTGCCAGCAGTAGAGGGATCACTGAAGCTTTCTTT	CASSRGITEAFF
15	NA	few	TRBV28	TRBJ1-1	TGTGCCAGCAGTCCTCCCTCTTCCATGAACACTGAAGCTTTCTTT	CASSPPSSMNTEAFF
11	NA	NA	TRBV20-1	TRBJ2-2	TGCAGTGCCCAGATCACCGGGGAGCTGTTTTTT	CSAQITGELFF
13	NA	few	TRBV4-1	TRBJ1-6	TGCGCCAGCAGCCAAGAGGGCCTTTCACCCCTCCACTTT	CASSQEGLSPLHF
14	NA	NA	TRBV2	TRBJ2-6	TGTGCCAGCAGTGTGGGGGCTGGGGCCAACGTCCTGACTTTC	CASSVGAGANVLTF
15	TRBD1	NA	TRBV19	TRBJ2-1	TGTGCCACCACACTGGGGGCAGCCACAGGGGATGAGCAGTTCTTC	CATTLGAATGDEQFF
14	NA	few	TRBV7-9	TRBJ1-4	TGTGCCAGCAGCTCCTTCGCAGGGAATGAAAAACTGTTTTTT	CASSSFAGNEKLFF
13	NA	NA	TRBV30	TRBJ2-3	TGTGCCTGGAGTTCAGCTAGCACAGATACGCAGTATTTT	CAWSSASTDTQYF
15	NA	few	TRBV2	TRBJ1-1	TGTGCCAGCAGTGACCAGGGGCCGCCGAACACTGAAGCTTTCTTT	CASSDQGPPNTEAFF
15	NA	few	TRBV9	TRBJ2-1	TGTGCCAGCAGCGTCGTGACGGCCTCCTACAATGAGCAGTTCTTC	CASSVVTASYNEQFF
15	TRBD1	NA	TRBV6-5	TRBJ1-5	TGTGCCAGCAGTTACTCGAACAGGGGGAATCAGCCCCAGCATTTT	CASSYSNRGNQPQHF
14	NA	NA	TRBV5-1	TRBJ1-1	TGCGCCAGCAGCTTGAGTCTCCTTAGCGCTGAAGCTTTCTTT	CASSLSLLSAEAFF